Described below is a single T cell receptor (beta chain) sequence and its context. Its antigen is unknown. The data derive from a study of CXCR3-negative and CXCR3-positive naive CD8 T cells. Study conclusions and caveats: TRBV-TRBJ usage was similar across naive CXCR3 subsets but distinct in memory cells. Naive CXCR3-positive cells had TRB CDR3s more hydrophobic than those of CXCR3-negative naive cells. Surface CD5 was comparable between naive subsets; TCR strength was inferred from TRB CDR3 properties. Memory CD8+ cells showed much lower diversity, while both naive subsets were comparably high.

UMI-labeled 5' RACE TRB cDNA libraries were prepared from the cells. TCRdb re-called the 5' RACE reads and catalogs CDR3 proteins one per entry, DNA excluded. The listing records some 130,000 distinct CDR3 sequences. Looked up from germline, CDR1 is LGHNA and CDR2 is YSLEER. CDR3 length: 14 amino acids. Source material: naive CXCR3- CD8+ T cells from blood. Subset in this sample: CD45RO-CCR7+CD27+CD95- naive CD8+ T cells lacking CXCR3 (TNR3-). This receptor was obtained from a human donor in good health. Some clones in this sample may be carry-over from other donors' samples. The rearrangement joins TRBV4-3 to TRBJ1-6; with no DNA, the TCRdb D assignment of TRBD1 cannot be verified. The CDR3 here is CASSQDRVGSPLHF.